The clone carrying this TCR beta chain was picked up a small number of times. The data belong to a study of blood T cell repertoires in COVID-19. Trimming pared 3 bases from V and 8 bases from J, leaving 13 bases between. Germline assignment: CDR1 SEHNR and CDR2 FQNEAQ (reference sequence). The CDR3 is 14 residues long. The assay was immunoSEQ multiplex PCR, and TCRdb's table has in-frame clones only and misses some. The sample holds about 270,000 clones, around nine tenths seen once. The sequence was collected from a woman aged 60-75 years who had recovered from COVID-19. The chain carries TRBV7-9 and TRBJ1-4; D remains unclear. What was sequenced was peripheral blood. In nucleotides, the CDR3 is TGTGCCAGCAGCTTTGTCGGCCAGGCCGAAAAACTGTTTTTT. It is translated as CASSFVGQAEKLFF.